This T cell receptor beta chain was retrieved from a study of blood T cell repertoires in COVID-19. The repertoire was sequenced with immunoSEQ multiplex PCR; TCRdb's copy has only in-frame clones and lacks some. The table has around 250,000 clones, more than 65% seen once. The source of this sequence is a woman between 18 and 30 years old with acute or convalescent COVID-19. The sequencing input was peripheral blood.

The CDR3 region is CASSYMSPGYNEQFF. The CDR3 DNA is TGTGCCAGCAGTTACATGTCCCCAGGATACAATGAGCAGTTCTTC. V is TRBV6-2 or TRBV6-3 and J is TRBJ2-1; D unresolved. The CDR3 extends over 15 amino acids. The V end lost 2 bases, the J end lost 4 bases, and 12 bases lay between the germline ends. Germline lookup yields CDR1 MNHEY and CDR2 SVGEGT.